The 18 T cell receptor beta chains below all came from one sample that was sequenced in a study of early stage breast cancer tumors (dated by TCRdb to between 2016 and 2019). The library relied on the immunoSEQ multiplex PCR assay. The table was pulled from immuneACCESS by TCRdb, which kept in-frame rearrangements only. Such tables lose some clones; where checked, under half of the loss comes from unresolved V genes, and the rest has no known cause. For this sample there are nearly 25,000 clones; about 67% appear just once. The top ten hold over 9.5% of the sample. Sequencing used breast tumor tissue. The receptor set was obtained from a person in their 60s with breast cancer.

The J gene is TRBJ2-1, the V gene TRBV11-3; TRBD1 might be the D (6 bases). Germline CDR1 and CDR2: SGHNT and YENEEA. V was pared by 2 bases and J by 3 bases, with 14 bases between. The CDR3 totals 16 residues. In nucleotides, the CDR3 is TGTGCCAGCAGCTTATATGGGGACACCGACTACAATGAGCAGTTCTTC. The encoded protein is CASSLYGDTDYNEQFF.

This clone was observed a few times. This chain joins TRBV4-3 and TRBJ2-7; the D gene is possibly TRBD1 (6 bases). Trimming shortened V by 1 base and J by 0 bases, and 10 bases separated the two germline ends. This CDR3 has 15 residues. Germline values: CDR1 LGHNA, CDR2 YSLEER. CDR3 bases: TGCGCCAGCAGCCAAGTCCAGGGGAACTCCTACGAGCAGTACTTC. Residues: CASSQVQGNSYEQYF.

This chain uses TRBV5-1 with TRBJ2-1; 13 nucleotides match TRBD2. This CDR3 region has 16 residues. Germline assignment: CDR1 SGHRS and CDR2 YFSETQ. The junction had 6 bases not matched to a gene; V was cut back by 5 bases and J by 4 bases. The CDR3 loop reads CASSSGLAGPYNEQFF. CDR3 sequence (DNA): TGCGCCAGCAGTTCGGGACTAGCGGGACCGTACAATGAGCAGTTCTTC.

The genes are TRBV6-5 and TRBJ2-3; the D gene is possibly TRBD2 (6 bases). Per the germline V gene, CDR1 is MNHEY and CDR2 is SVGAGI. The CDR3 extends over 14 amino acids. V lost 5 bases to trimming and J lost 1 base, with 10 bases between them. The CDR3 DNA sequence: TGTGCCAGCAGTCGTAGCGGAGGCACAGATACGCAGTATTTT. It is translated as CASSRSGGTDTQYF.

This clone has just a few counts. V gene TRBV4-1 combines with J gene TRBJ2-3; no reliable D call. V gave up 0 bases and J gave up 6 bases, with 10 bases separating them. Germline V gene sequence: CDR1 MGHRA, CDR2 YSYEKL. The CDR3 contains 14 residues. CDR3 DNA: TGCGCCAGCAGCCAAGAACCCACAATGGATACGCAGTATTTT. Its protein is CASSQEPTMDTQYF.

This chain connects TRBV18 to TRBJ2-3, with D possibly TRBD2 on 5 matching bases. V lost 5 bases and J lost 2, with 20 bases in between. Germline values: CDR1 KGHSH, CDR2 LQKENI. The CDR3 is made up of 17 amino acids. Here the CDR3 DNA reads TGTGCCAGCTCAGAGATCCGTGGCGGGCTACTCACAGATACGCAGTATTTT. Its protein product is CASSEIRGGLLTDTQYF.

The chain has TRBV30 and TRBJ2-3, with no clear D. The CDR3 consists of 16 residues. Trimming removed 0 bases at V and 3 bases at J, with 16 bases between. Germline lookup yields CDR1 GTSNPN and CDR2 SVGIG (reference sequence). The DNA for the CDR3 is TGTGCCTGGAGTGTACCGGCGAGGTTCGGGACAGATACGCAGTATTTT. It encodes CAWSVPARFGTDTQYF.

This clone is deemed medium-sized. J is TRBJ1-4 and V is TRBV29-1; TRBD1 agrees at 8 bases. V gave up 8 bases and J gave up 5 bases; unmatched junction bases: 7. The CDR3 runs to 13 residues. The germline V gene encodes CDR1 SQVTM and CDR2 ANQGSEA. CDR3 loop: CSLRTGLNEKLFF. In DNA form, the CDR3 reads TGCAGCTTACGGACAGGGCTAAATGAAAAACTGTTTTTT.

This clone has a handful of counts. The chain uses TRBV27 and TRBJ2-5; D ambiguous. CDR3 size: 13 residues. Germline CDR1 is MNHEY and CDR2 is SMNVEV (reference sequence). V was pared by 2 bases and J by 5 bases, with 9 bases between. The CDR3 sequence: CASSLLYSETQYF. The CDR3 bases are TGTGCCAGCAGTTTACTATATTCGGAGACCCAGTACTTC.

This chain joins TRBV6-6 and TRBJ1-2, with no clear D. In germline, CDR1 is MNHNY, CDR2 SVGAGI (reference sequence). Trimming removed 6 bases from V and 0 bases from J, with 8 bases in between. The CDR3 loop spans 13 amino acids. Here the CDR3 reads CASRDTANYGYTF. The CDR3 DNA reads as TGTGCCAGCAGGGATACAGCTAACTATGGCTACACCTTC.

The J gene is TRBJ2-7, the V gene TRBV15, with D possibly being TRBD1 (6 bases). V was trimmed by 3 bases and J by 2 bases, leaving 11 bases between them. The germline CDR1 and CDR2 sequences are LNHNV and YYDKDF (reference sequence). This CDR3 is built from 14 residues. As DNA, the CDR3 is TGTGCCACCAGCAGGAGGGGGTCACCCTACGAGCAGTACTTC. Protein: CATSRRGSPYEQYF.

The chain joins TRBV5-1 to TRBJ2-7; a weak D match, TRBD2 (6 bases). Per germline, CDR1 SGHRS and CDR2 YFSETQ. V was cut by 7 bases and J by 0 bases, with 20 bases left in between. This CDR3 comprises 16 residues. As DNA, the CDR3 is TGCGCCAGCTGCCCCACCGGGGACGGGAGCTCCTACGAGCAGTACTTC. The encoded protein is CASCPTGDGSSYEQYF.

The rearrangement joins TRBV28 to TRBJ2-7, with D possibly matching TRBD2 (5 bases). Trimming cost V 5 bases and J 2 bases, with 13 bases left between them. Per germline, CDR1 MDHEN and CDR2 SYDVKM. The CDR3 has 14 residues. DNA for the CDR3: TGTGCCAGCAGTAGCGGTGGGTCCCCCTACGAGCAGTACTTC. It yields the protein CASSSGGSPYEQYF.

The chain recombines TRBV5-6 with TRBJ1-5; 8 bases agree with TRBD1. The CDR3 has 15 amino acids. Germline CDR1 reads SGHDT; CDR2 reads YYEEEE. Trimming at V came to 4 bases and at J to 2 bases, leaving 5 bases not matched to a gene. The CDR3: CASSPGGQGNQPQHF. CDR3 nucleotides: TGTGCCAGCAGCCCGGGGGGACAGGGCAATCAGCCCCAGCATTTT.

This sequence joins TRBV30 and TRBJ2-7; D is ambiguous. Looked up from germline, CDR1 is GTSNPN and CDR2 is SVGIG (reference sequence). This CDR3 contains 13 residues. V was cut by 0 bases and J by 5 bases, with 11 bases left in between. As DNA, the CDR3 is TGTGCCTGGAGTGTCGTCTATTACCACGAGCAGTACTTC. Encoded protein: CAWSVVYYHEQYF.

V usage is TRBV5-1 and J usage is TRBJ1-2; the D is unclear. Between the trimmed V and J ends, which lost 0 bases and 4 bases, there was a span of 10 bases. This CDR3 is 14 amino acids long. Germline CDR1 SGHRS, CDR2 YFSETQ. CDR3 sequence (DNA): TGCGCCAGCAGCTTGGAGGAGGGTTTCTATGGCTACACCTTC. This encodes CASSLEEGFYGYTF.

The rearrangement uses TRBV19 and TRBJ2-2, with a tentative D call TRBD2 (6 bases). Trimming took 5 bases from V and 7 from J, leaving 8 bases between them. Germline lookup yields CDR1 LNHDA and CDR2 SQIVND (reference sequence). This CDR3 is 12 amino acids long. Here the CDR3 reads CASSWGVGELFF. CDR3 DNA sequence: TGTGCCAGTAGTTGGGGGGTCGGGGAGCTGTTTTTT.

This clone was seen only a few times. At one of its ends the junction is not consistent with the germline gene, which may arise from a read error. The chain recombines TRBV6-6 with TRBJ2-1; TRBD1 agrees at 7 bases. The CDR3 length is 12 residues. The germline V gene has CDR1 MNHNY and CDR2 SVGAGI (reference sequence). The CDR3 spells CASSWEQGKLLF. CDR3 nucleotide sequence: TGTGCCAGCAGTTGGGAACAGGGGAAATTGCTCTTC.